The 13 T cell receptor beta chains below all came from one sample that was sequenced in a study of response to subunit inactivated influenza vaccine. Using its own MiXCR run on the RT-PCR reads, TCRdb lists one record per CDR3 protein. The table has around 750,000 distinct CDR3 sequences, 21% seen once. The input for sequencing was PBMCs from blood, taken more than 4 days after vaccination. Receptors were obtained from a man in his forties or fifties who received an inactivated influenza vaccine.

In its sample, this clonotype was seen many times. The J gene is TRBJ2-2, the V gene TRBV10-3, with TRBD2 matching over 7 bases. This CDR3 has 14 residues. J gave up 1 base and V 10 bases, and 6 bases lay outside the gene matches. Germline V gene lookup returns CDR1 ENHRY and CDR2 SYGVKD. The CDR3 DNA is TGTGCCACCTTTCCGGGGGGGAACACCGGGGAGCTGTTTTTT. This gives the protein CATFPGGNTGELFF.

The V gene is TRBV6-1, the J gene TRBJ2-7; TRBD1 aligns across 9 bases. CDR1 and CDR2 from the germline V gene are MNHNS and SASEGT. The CDR3 spans 17 residues. J gave up 1 base and V 4 bases, and 11 bases lay outside the gene matches. CDR3 residues: CASSARGQGNPSYEQYF. In DNA, the CDR3 is TGTGCCAGCAGTGCCCGGGGACAGGGTAACCCATCCTACGAGCAGTACTTC.

The rearrangement uses TRBV11-2 and TRBJ2-3; 10 nucleotides align to TRBD2. This CDR3 comprises 20 residues. V lost 1 base and J lost 4; bases outside the gene matches: 17. Germline V CDR1 and CDR2: SGHAT, FQNNGV. CDR3 nucleotide sequence: TGTGCCAGCAGCTTAGTGGTACTAGCGGGACTTGGTGGGGCCCCAGATACGCAGTATTTT. Translating gives CASSLVVLAGLGGAPDTQYF. The full variable domain, with the rest looked up from reference TRBV11-2 and TRBJ2-3, is EAGVAQSPRYKIIEKRQSVAFWCNPISGHATLYWYQQILGQGPKLLIQFQNNGVVDDSQLPKDRFSAERLKGVDSTLKIQPAKLEDSAVYLCASSLVVLAGLGGAPDTQYFGPGTRLTVL.

This clonotype showed up just a few times. The V gene is TRBV25-1, the J gene TRBJ2-1; 10 positions agree with TRBD1. Germline values: CDR1 MGHDK, CDR2 SYGVNS. This CDR3 contains 14 residues. The V and J ends lost 4 bases and 6 bases, in that order; junction bases with no gene match: 3. The CDR3 DNA sequence: TGTGCCAGCAGTGCGGACAGGGGGGTCAATGAGCAGTTCTTC. Translation: CASSADRGVNEQFF.

The chain links TRBV3-1 to TRBJ1-1; D not resolved. The CDR3 extends over 13 amino acids. Trimming removed 6 bases at V and 1 base at J, with 9 bases between. CDR1 and CDR2 (germline): LGHDT, YNNKEL (reference sequence). The DNA of the CDR3 is TGTGCCAGCAGTGGGTCCTGGAACACTGAAGCTTTCTTT. Its translation: CASSGSWNTEAFF.

This clonotype has just a few counts. The chain recombines TRBV20-1 with TRBJ2-7, with D possibly being TRBD2 (5 bases). V lost 1 base to trimming and J lost 4 bases, with 11 bases between them. Germline CDR1 DFQATT, CDR2 SNEGSKA (reference sequence). The CDR3 runs 13 residues. CDR3: CSARVSSGYEQYF. CDR3 sequence (DNA): TGCAGTGCTAGAGTTAGTTCGGGGTACGAGCAGTACTTC.

The J gene is TRBJ2-7, the V gene TRBV6-2 or TRBV6-3; 7 nucleotides line up with TRBD1. Germline trimming cut 7 bases from V and 6 bases from J; bases unmatched to any gene: 12. The CDR3 consists of 14 residues. Germline CDR1 and CDR2: MNHEY and SVGEGT. The CDR3 loop is CASKERTGLGEQYF. The CDR3 nucleotides are TGTGCCAGCAAAGAGAGGACAGGCCTCGGCGAGCAGTACTTC.

The rearrangement uses TRBV5-1 and TRBJ1-4; maybe TRBD1 (6 bases). With 4 bases removed from V and 5 bases from J, the gap between germline ends came to 18 bases. CDR3 size: 16 residues. The germline gives CDR1 SGHRS, CDR2 YFSETQ. The CDR3 loop is CASSEGHAYSNEKLFF. The CDR3, as DNA: TGCGCCAGCAGCGAGGGACACGCGTACTCAAATGAAAAACTGTTTTTT.

Many counts were recorded for this clonotype. This sequence joins TRBV5-1 and TRBJ2-1; no firm D call. CDR1 is SGHRS, CDR2 YFSETQ, per germline. This CDR3 is built from 16 residues. The V gene lost 7 bases and the J gene lost 3 bases, with 20 bases spanning the gap. CDR3 sequence: CASGPAESMGYNEQFF. CDR3 DNA sequence: TGCGCCAGCGGCCCCGCTGAGAGCATGGGCTACAATGAGCAGTTCTTC.

This clonotype has only a few counts. V gene TRBV29-1 combines with J gene TRBJ2-7, with 9 bases that match TRBD2. Germline V lookup: CDR1 SQVTM, CDR2 ANQGSEA. V trimming: 2 bases; J trimming: 4 bases; junction bases outside the gene matches: 6. The length of the CDR3 is 14 residues. CDR3 protein: CSVELAGRGYEQYF. The DNA of the CDR3 is TGCAGCGTTGAACTAGCGGGACGTGGTTACGAGCAGTACTTC.

This clonotype was detected many times. V usage is TRBV11-1 and J usage is TRBJ2-1; TRBD2 aligns across 7 bases. Germline V gene lookup returns CDR1 SGHAT and CDR2 FQDESV (reference sequence). J lost 0 bases, V lost 4 bases, and 12 bases had no gene match. The CDR3 has 18 amino acids. The CDR3 region is CASSSRRSAGSSYNEQFF. The CDR3 bases are TGTGCCAGCAGCTCTAGACGCTCAGCGGGAAGCTCCTACAATGAGCAGTTCTTC.

The table lists this clonotype with a few counts. This chain connects TRBV20-1 to TRBJ1-1; D is undetermined. The CDR3 loop spans 12 amino acids. CDR1 and CDR2 (germline): DFQATT, SNEGSKA (reference sequence). Trimming took off 6 bases at V and 4 bases at J, with 12 bases between the two ends. CDR3 loop: CSASPQSTEAFF. CDR3 sequence (DNA): TGCAGTGCCAGCCCCCAGAGCACTGAAGCTTTCTTT.

The sample holds many counts of this clonotype. The rearrangement joins TRBV29-1 to TRBJ2-5; the D gene is possibly TRBD2 (5 bases). The CDR3 has 14 amino acids. Germline CDR1 reads SQVTM; CDR2 reads ANQGSEA. V was shortened by 3 bases and J by 3 bases, with 14 bases between the two germline ends. The CDR3 protein is CSVEGVRVEETQYF. For the CDR3, the DNA is TGCAGCGTTGAGGGCGTGCGGGTTGAAGAGACCCAGTACTTC.